The 30 T cell receptor beta chains listed next were all sequenced from one sample in a study of T-cell reconstitution after alpha-beta-depleted transplantation in children (dated by TCRdb to about 2016). The method was PCR. This sample was sequenced with an Illumina HiSeq 2500. Molecular barcoding was employed in the preparation of TCR libraries, with unique molecular identifiers being used to normalize TCRbeta repertoire quantification. In-frame beta chains were kept once TCRdb had trimmed the public reads at Q25 with fastp and called clones with MiXCR. Every entry covers one CDR3 protein and lists the most common genes and DNA from its rows. The sample records around 440,000 distinct CDR3 sequences, about 17% of which are singletons. Under 30% of the sample rests with the top ten. The intended sense of this specimen's treatment or condition label: allogeneic hematopoietic cell transplantation with graft depleted of TCRalphabeta T cells and CD19 B cells.

This specimen consisted of PBMCs, mostly from graft donor cells, obtained 360 days after TCRalphabeta/CD19-depleted stem cell transplant. These receptors were collected from a boy under two years old who had a stem cell transplant for Wiskott-Aldrich syndrome, so the T cells may come from the graft donor.

This clonotype was recorded a few times. The gene calls are TRBV29-1 and TRBJ1-2, with a weak D call TRBD1 (5 bases). Germline CDR1 and CDR2: SQVTM and ANQGSEA. This CDR3 spans 12 amino acids. The V end lost 7 bases, the J end lost 1 base, and 10 bases lay between the germline ends. CDR3 DNA sequence: TGCAGCGCCCTTGACAGTAACTATGGCTACACCTTC. Translated: CSALDSNYGYTF.

This chain joins TRBV20-1 and TRBJ2-4, with 11 bases lining up with TRBD1. The germline V gene has CDR1 DFQATT and CDR2 SNEGSKA (reference sequence). The CDR3 has 14 residues. The trim removed 5 bases at V and 8 bases at J, leaving 8 bases unmatched. For the CDR3, the DNA is TGCAGTGCTCTCCGGGACAGGGGGTTTCACATTCAGTACTTC. This encodes CSALRDRGFHIQYF.

The chain uses TRBV7-2 and TRBJ2-5; 9 bases align to TRBD2. Trimming cost V 1 base and J 3 bases; bases outside gene matches: 3. Germline-derived CDR1 and CDR2 are SGHTA and FQGNSA. The CDR3 covers 15 residues. CDR3 sequence reads: CASSLGGLAKETQYF. The CDR3, as DNA: TGTGCCAGCAGCTTAGGGGGACTAGCTAAAGAGACCCAGTACTTC.

This clonotype has ten or more counts. The CDR3 reads CSVGRLEGFETQYF. In DNA, the CDR3 is TGCAGCGTTGGCAGACTAGAAGGTTTTGAGACCCAGTACTTC. The J gene is TRBJ2-5, the V gene TRBV29-1; a possible D gene is TRBD2 (6 bases). V was pared by 4 bases and J by 5 bases, with 17 bases between. Per the germline V gene, CDR1 is SQVTM and CDR2 is ANQGSEA. This CDR3 has 14 amino acids.

This chain uses TRBV6-2 or TRBV6-3 with TRBJ2-1; no clear D. Germline lookup yields CDR1 MNHEY and CDR2 SVGEGT. CDR3 size: 15 residues. With 0 bases removed from V and 0 bases from J, the gap between germline ends came to 6 bases. CDR3 residues: CASSYSHFSYNEQFF. CDR3 coding DNA: TGTGCCAGCAGTTACTCGCACTTCTCCTACAATGAGCAGTTCTTC.

In its sample, this clonotype was seen many times. The chain employs TRBV4-3 and TRBJ2-1; 9 bases are shared with TRBD2. The germline V gene has CDR1 LGHNA and CDR2 YSLEER. The V segment lost 0 bases and the J segment 7 bases; nucleotides outside the gene matches: 7. The CDR3 contains 16 residues. CDR3 in DNA: TGCGCCAGCAGCCAAGAATTCGGCGGGAGGGCGAATGAGCAGTTCTTC. It specifies CASSQEFGGRANEQFF.

This clonotype was found a few times. The rearrangement uses TRBV13 and TRBJ2-7; the match to TRBD2 covers 8 bases. The CDR3 has 15 residues. From germline, CDR1 is PRHDT and CDR2 FYEKMQ (reference sequence). V gave up 1 base and J gave up 5 bases; unmatched junction bases: 7. The CDR3 loop is CASSLASGGPNEQYF. CDR3 bases: TGTGCCAGCAGCTTAGCGTCGGGAGGGCCGAACGAGCAGTACTTC.

This clonotype was counted a few times. V is TRBV10-3 and J is TRBJ2-2; a weak D match, TRBD1 (6 bases). Germline values: CDR1 ENHRY, CDR2 SYGVKD. The CDR3 has 15 residues. Trimming took off 4 bases at V and 0 bases at J, with 9 bases between the two ends. CDR3 sequence reads: CAISAQGTNTGELFF. The CDR3 nucleotides read TGTGCCATCAGTGCACAGGGAACGAACACCGGGGAGCTGTTTTTT.

This clonotype was detected a few times. This chain connects TRBV29-1 to TRBJ1-5, with D unclear. The CDR3 runs 12 residues. V shed 2 bases and J shed 7 bases, with 9 bases lying between them. Germline loops: CDR1 SQVTM, CDR2 ANQGSEA. Here the CDR3 reads CSVELDGQPQHF. The DNA of the CDR3 is TGCAGCGTTGAACTTGACGGACAGCCCCAGCATTTT.

V and J are TRBV3-1 and TRBJ1-2; D possibly corresponds to TRBD1 (5 bases). The CDR3 is 13 amino acids. Germline V gene lookup returns CDR1 LGHDT and CDR2 YNNKEL (reference sequence). Between the trimmed V and J ends, which lost 3 bases and 0 bases, there was a span of 5 bases. The CDR3 region is CASSQTANYGYTF. The CDR3 region has the DNA TGTGCCAGCAGCCAGACAGCTAACTATGGCTACACCTTC.

This clonotype was observed a handful of times. The rearrangement links TRBV20-1 to TRBJ1-6; no definite D call. Trimming removed 3 bases from V and 7 bases from J, with 13 bases in between. The CDR3 has 14 amino acids. Germline V CDR1 and CDR2: DFQATT, SNEGSKA (reference sequence). The CDR3 nucleotides read TGCAGTGCTAGTGAGACGACTCAGAATTCACCCCTCCACTTT. Its translation: CSASETTQNSPLHF.

The chain has TRBV20-1 and TRBJ2-6, with 7 bases lining up with TRBD1. Germline V gives CDR1 DFQATT, CDR2 SNEGSKA (reference sequence). This CDR3 comprises 16 residues. Trimming at V came to 5 bases and at J to 0 bases, leaving 7 bases not matched to a gene. CDR3 residues: CSAVDRAASGANVLTF. The CDR3 nucleotides are TGCAGTGCTGTTGACAGGGCCGCCTCTGGGGCCAACGTCCTGACTTTC.

This clonotype was picked up many times. The chain combines TRBV29-1 with TRBJ2-5, with D possibly being TRBD1 (6 bases). Germline CDR1 and CDR2: SQVTM and ANQGSEA. This CDR3 has 13 amino acids. The ends were cut back, 5 bases at V and 5 bases at J, with 15 bases in the middle. This CDR3 is CSVIQTGRETQYF. CDR3 sequence (DNA): TGCAGCGTTATTCAGACAGGCCGGGAGACCCAGTACTTC.

In this sample, this clonotype turned up many times. This sequence joins TRBV6-2 or TRBV6-3 and TRBJ2-5; D is unclear. CDR3 length: 11 amino acids. Trimming took 8 bases from V and 4 from J, leaving 8 bases between them. Germline CDR1 and CDR2: MNHEY and SVGEGT. The CDR3 DNA sequence: TGTGCCAGCGGTAATTTAGAGACCCAGTACTTC. It is translated as CASGNLETQYF.

This clonotype was detected only a few times. The chain carries TRBV5-1 and TRBJ2-1, with TRBD2 identical over 14 bases. The V gene's germline CDR1 is SGHRS and CDR2 YFSETQ. The V segment lost 3 bases and the J segment 4 bases; nucleotides outside the gene matches: 12. CDR3 size: 19 residues. CDR3 sequence: CASSSPGLAGVGAYNEQFF. CDR3 DNA sequence: TGCGCCAGCAGCTCCCCGGGACTAGCGGGAGTTGGGGCTTACAATGAGCAGTTCTTC. Full variable domain (rest looked up from reference TRBV5-1 and TRBJ2-1): KAGVTQTPRYLIKTRGQQVTLSCSPISGHRSVSWYQQTPGQGLQFLFEYFSETQRNKGNFPGRFSGRQFSNSRSEMNVSTLELGDSALYLCASSSPGLAGVGAYNEQFFGPGTRLTVL.

This clonotype has a handful of counts. The chain couples TRBV19 to TRBJ2-5; 10 bases are a match to TRBD2. CDR3 size: 15 residues. V shed 6 bases, J shed 4 bases, and the junction held 8 bases outside the gene matches. Per germline, CDR1 LNHDA and CDR2 SQIVND (reference sequence). This CDR3 reads CASSPGLARGETQYF. In DNA, the CDR3 is TGTGCCAGTAGCCCGGGACTAGCGAGAGGAGAGACCCAGTACTTC.

This chain uses TRBV11-1 with TRBJ2-3; the match to TRBD2 covers 8 bases. Per the germline V gene, CDR1 is SGHAT and CDR2 is FQDESV (reference sequence). After removal of 4 bases from V and 1 base from J, the junction contained 13 bases not matched to a gene. The CDR3 totals 18 residues. The CDR3 nucleotides are TGTGCCAGCAGCTCAAAACCCTCTTCGGGAGGGGGCACAGATACGCAGTATTTT. As protein: CASSSKPSSGGGTDTQYF.

V is TRBV5-1 and J is TRBJ2-2, with no clear D. V lost 4 bases to trimming and J lost 2 bases, with 9 bases between them. The CDR3 is 14 residues long. Per the germline V gene, CDR1 is SGHRS and CDR2 is YFSETQ. In nucleotides, the CDR3 is TGCGCCAGCAGCCCCAGGATTAACACCGGGGAGCTGTTTTTT. Translated: CASSPRINTGELFF. Using reference TRBV5-1 and TRBJ2-2 for the parts outside the CDR3, the full variable domain is KAGVTQTPRYLIKTRGQQVTLSCSPISGHRSVSWYQQTPGQGLQFLFEYFSETQRNKGNFPGRFSGRQFSNSRSEMNVSTLELGDSALYLCASSPRINTGELFFGEGSRLTVL.

The CDR3 loop reads CASSLRQPRQKNIQYF. CDR3 DNA sequence: TGTGCCAGCAGCTTAAGGCAGCCGAGACAGAAAAACATTCAGTACTTC. The rearrangement uses TRBV7-2 and TRBJ2-4; possible D gene TRBD1, 5 bases. This CDR3 contains 16 residues. The germline gives CDR1 SGHTA, CDR2 FQGNSA. V lost 2 bases, J lost 4 bases, and 15 bases lay in between. The full variable domain, its missing parts supplied by reference TRBV7-2 and TRBJ2-4, is GAGVSQSPSNKVTEKGKDVELRCDPISGHTALYWYRQSLGQGLEFLIYFQGNSAPDKSGLPSDRFSAERTGGSVSTLTIQRTQQEDSAVYLCASSLRQPRQKNIQYFGAGTRLSVL.

Ten or more counts support this clonotype. The chain has TRBV10-3 and TRBJ2-7, with TRBD1 matching over 8 bases. Germline CDR1 ENHRY, CDR2 SYGVKD. The length of the CDR3 is 15 residues. Trimming at V came to 4 bases and at J to 2 bases, leaving 7 bases not matched to a gene. As DNA, the CDR3 is TGTGCCATCAGTGTTGGGACAGGTTCAACCTACGAGCAGTACTTC. It is translated as CAISVGTGSTYEQYF.

The chain recombines TRBV5-1 with TRBJ2-1; perhaps TRBD2 as D (5 bases). Germline values: CDR1 SGHRS, CDR2 YFSETQ. The CDR3 length is 17 residues. Trimming took off 2 bases at V and 9 bases at J, with 24 bases between the two ends. CDR3 region: CASSFEGSSLYYGEQFF. In nucleotides, the CDR3 is TGCGCCAGCAGCTTTGAGGGTTCCAGTCTGTATTATGGTGAGCAGTTCTTC.

The chain employs TRBV12-3 or TRBV12-4 and TRBJ2-2; perhaps TRBD1 as D (6 bases). The CDR3 runs to 15 residues. V was trimmed by 6 bases and J by 2 bases, leaving 13 bases between them. CDR3 bases: TGTGCCAGCAGCCCTGACAGGCCTAACACCGGGGAGCTGTTTTTT. Translating it yields CASSPDRPNTGELFF.

This chain uses TRBV7-2 with TRBJ2-3; D unresolved. In germline, CDR1 is SGHTA, CDR2 FQGNSA. V gave up 3 bases and J gave up 0 bases, with 10 bases separating them. The CDR3 is 15 amino acids. This CDR3 is CASSFLVSSTDTQYF. CDR3 DNA sequence: TGTGCCAGCAGCTTTCTAGTTTCTAGCACAGATACGCAGTATTTT. The full variable domain, with the rest looked up from reference TRBV7-2 and TRBJ2-3, is GAGVSQSPSNKVTEKGKDVELRCDPISGHTALYWYRQSLGQGLEFLIYFQGNSAPDKSGLPSDRFSAERTGGSVSTLTIQRTQQEDSAVYLCASSFLVSSTDTQYFGPGTRLTVL.

J is TRBJ2-1 and V is TRBV5-6; D is possibly TRBD1 (6 bases). CDR3 length: 16 amino acids. Deletions cut 8 bases from V and 5 bases from J, with 23 bases between. CDR1 and CDR2 (germline): SGHDT, YYEEEE. In DNA form, the CDR3 reads TGTGCCAGTCAACAGGGCACTTACCCTTTGCACAATGAGCAGTTCTTC. It translates to CASQQGTYPLHNEQFF.

The V call is TRBV29-1, the J call TRBJ2-1; unclear D gene. The CDR3 runs to 13 residues. Germline CDR1 SQVTM, CDR2 ANQGSEA. The ends were cut back, 4 bases at V and 0 bases at J, with 7 bases in the middle. Here the CDR3 DNA reads TGCAGCGTTGGCGCCGACTCCTACAATGAGCAGTTCTTC. This gives the protein CSVGADSYNEQFF.

This clonotype was counted a few times. The V gene is TRBV5-1, the J gene TRBJ2-3; D is unclear. The CDR3 consists of 13 residues. Trimming stripped 4 bases from V and 2 bases from J, with 8 bases between. Germline lookup yields CDR1 SGHRS and CDR2 YFSETQ. The CDR3: CASSHYYTDTQYF. In DNA form, the CDR3 reads TGCGCCAGCAGCCACTACTACACAGATACGCAGTATTTT.

There are a few counts of this clonotype. The V gene is TRBV10-1, the J gene TRBJ2-1; TRBD2 matches at 13 bases. V lost 4 bases, J lost 6 bases, and 3 bases stayed unmatched. The CDR3 consists of 15 residues. Germline V CDR1 and CDR2: WNHNN, SYGVQD (reference sequence). The CDR3 loop is CASSVTSGRLNEQFF. CDR3 coding DNA: TGCGCCAGCAGTGTGACTAGCGGGAGGCTCAATGAGCAGTTCTTC.

The chain links TRBV5-6 to TRBJ1-6; tentatively, D is TRBD1 (5 bases). Trimming stripped 8 bases from V and 4 bases from J, with 16 bases between. In germline, CDR1 is SGHDT, CDR2 YYEEEE. The CDR3 is 15 amino acids. CDR3 nucleotides: TGTGCCAGTAGTCCCGGGACGCCTTATAATTCACCCCTCCACTTT. This sequence encodes CASSPGTPYNSPLHF. The variable domain in full, completed from reference TRBV5-6 and TRBJ1-6, reads DAGVTQSPTHLIKTRGQQVTLRCSPKSGHDTVSWYQQALGQGPQFIFQYYEEEERQRGNFPDRFSGHQFPNYSSELNVNALLLGDSALYLCASSPGTPYNSPLHFGNGTRLTVT.

V usage is TRBV21-1 and J usage is TRBJ2-7; no check of the table's D call, TRBD1, against the DNA was made. TRBV21-1 is a known pseudogene. This CDR3 comprises 17 residues. CDR3 sequence reads: CASSKNPSQFASYEQYF. The CDR3 bases are TGTGCCAGCAGCAAAAACCCCTCACAATTCGCCTCCTACGAGCAGTACTTC.

This rearrangement joins TRBV15 to TRBJ2-2, with D perhaps matching TRBD1 (6 bases). V lost 1 base, J lost 1 base, and 13 bases lay in between. Per the germline V gene, CDR1 is LNHNV and CDR2 is YYDKDF (reference sequence). CDR3 length equals 17 residues. CDR3 in DNA: TGTGCCACCAGCAGAGTTCCGGGACACCAGAACACCGGGGAGCTGTTTTTT. It specifies CATSRVPGHQNTGELFF.